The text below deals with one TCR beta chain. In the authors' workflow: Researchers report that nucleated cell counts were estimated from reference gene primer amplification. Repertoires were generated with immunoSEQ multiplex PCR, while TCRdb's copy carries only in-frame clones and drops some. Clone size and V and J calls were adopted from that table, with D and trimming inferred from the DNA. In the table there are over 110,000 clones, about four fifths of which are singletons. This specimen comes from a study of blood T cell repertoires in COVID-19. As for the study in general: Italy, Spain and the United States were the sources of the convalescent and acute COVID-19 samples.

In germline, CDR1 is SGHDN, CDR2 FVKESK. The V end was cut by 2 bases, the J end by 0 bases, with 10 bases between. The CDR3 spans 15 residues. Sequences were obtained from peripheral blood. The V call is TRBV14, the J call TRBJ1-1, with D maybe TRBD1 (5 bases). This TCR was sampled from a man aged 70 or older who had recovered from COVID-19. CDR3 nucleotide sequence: TGTGCCAGCAGCCAACGACCGACAGTGAACACTGAAGCTTTCTTT. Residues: CASSQRPTVNTEAFF.